Listed below are T cell receptor beta chains from one sample, sequenced in a study of OX40 agonist ivuxolimab in advanced cancers. Clones were read by immunoSEQ multiplex PCR, and TCRdb kept only the in-frame ones, dropping some. The table records about 100,000 clones, around nine tenths of them present only once. The sequencing used CD4+ or CD8+ T cells sorted from blood, collected in a trial of the OX40 agonist ivuxolimab. The receptors stem from an adult with an advanced solid tumor such as melanoma, head and neck, liver or kidney cancer. The CDR3 runs from the conserved cysteine through the conserved F or W. D genes are given only for firm matches. Clone size is given for some rows only: seen once, a few or many times, or a class if the clone is expanded.

NA | TRBJ2-7 | TRBV5-1 | NA | 16 | TGCGCCAGCAGCTTGGCCCTATTCACGAGCTCCTACGAGCAGTACTTC | CASSLALFTSSYEQYF
TRBD2 | TRBJ2-5 | TRBV18 | NA | 16 | TGTGCCAGCTCACCACGGGCGGGAGGGCCCGGAGAGACCCAGTACTTC | CASSPRAGGPGETQYF
NA | TRBJ2-1 | TRBV27 | NA | 14 | TGTGCCAGCGGAGGCAGAACTTCCTACAATGAGCAGTTCTTC | CASGGRTSYNEQFF
TRBD1 | TRBJ1-2 | TRBV9 | NA | 16 | TGTGCCAGCAGCGGATCTACCGGGACAGGGGCGATCGGCTACACCTTC | CASSGSTGTGAIGYTF
NA | TRBJ2-5 | TRBV2 | once | 15 | TGTGCCAGCATCGCCGGGGGTGTGGGGCAAGAGACCCAGTACTTC | CASIAGGVGQETQYF
NA | TRBJ1-2 | TRBV28 | NA | 14 | TGTGCCAGCACCAGCGGGGGCGGTGACTATGGCTACACCTTC | CASTSGGGDYGYTF
NA | TRBJ2-3 | TRBV4-3 | NA | 15 | TGCGCCAGCAGCCAAGGGGAGATCAGCACAGATACGCAGTATTTT | CASSQGEISTDTQYF
TRBD2 | TRBJ2-7 | TRBV14 | NA | 21 | TGTGCCAGCAGCCGAAGACAGGGGGGACTAGCGGGACCAACCTCTTCCTACGAGCAGTACTTC | CASSRRQGGLAGPTSSYEQYF
TRBD1 | TRBJ2-7 | TRBV5-1 | NA | 14 | TGCGCCAGCAGCTGGGACAGATCCGACTACGAGCAGTACTTC | CASSWDRSDYEQYF
NA | TRBJ2-3 | TRBV5-1 | NA | 15 | TGCGCCAGCAGCTTGGACCAGGGCCCCACAGATACGCAGTATTTT | CASSLDQGPTDTQYF
TRBD1 | TRBJ2-7 | TRBV27 | NA | 16 | TGTGCCAGCAGTTTTTCCCCATCAAAACAGGGGTCCGAGCAGTACTTC | CASSFSPSKQGSEQYF
NA | TRBJ2-1 | TRBV7-9 | NA | 16 | TGTGCCAGCAGACAAGATGGGGGAGGAGGGCACAATGAGCAGTTCTTC | CASRQDGGGGHNEQFF
NA | TRBJ1-5 | TRBV2 | few | 14 | TGTGCCAGCAGTCTGACGGACAGCAATCAGCCCCAGCATTTT | CASSLTDSNQPQHF
NA | TRBJ2-3 | TRBV18 | NA | 14 | TGTGCCAGCTCACCACGACCGAACACAGATACGCAGTATTTT | CASSPRPNTDTQYF
NA | TRBJ2-6 | TRBV9 | once | 18 | TGTGCCAGCAGCGTAGGAGGACGGCTCGACTCTGGGGCCAACGTCCTGACTTTC | CASSVGGRLDSGANVLTF
NA | TRBJ1-2 | TRBV19 | NA | 15 | TGTGCCAGTAGTACCCGACAGGAGTGGAACTATGGCTACACCTTC | CASSTRQEWNYGYTF
TRBD1 | TRBJ1-1 | TRBV12-5 | NA | 19 | TGTGCTAGTGGTTCACCGATTGGCCCCATGTCCACAGGGGGCCCTGAAGCTTTCTTT | CASGSPIGPMSTGGPEAFF
NA | TRBJ1-5 | TRBV4-2 | NA | 16 | TGTGCCAGCAGCCAAGAAGGGGTTGGAGGCAATCAGCCCCAGCATTTT | CASSQEGVGGNQPQHF
TRBD2 | TRBJ2-7 | TRBV18 | NA | 19 | TGTGCCAGCTCACCACGGGGCACGGGGGGGACTAGCGCCGGCTACGAGCAGTACTTC | CASSPRGTGGTSAGYEQYF
TRBD1 | TRBJ2-5 | TRBV10-3 | NA | 15 | TGTGCCATCAGCGAAGGGACAGGGGTTGGGGAGACCCAGTACTTC | CAISEGTGVGETQYF
TRBD2 | TRBJ2-1 | TRBV10-3 | NA | 18 | TGTGCCATCAGTGCTCTGGGGATTAGCGGGAGTTCTCGGAATGAGCAGTTCTTC | CAISALGISGSSRNEQFF
NA | TRBJ2-7 | TRBV27 | NA | 14 | TGTGCCAGCAGTTCCCGACGGAGTTCCTACGAGCAGTACTTC | CASSSRRSSYEQYF
NA | TRBJ2-2 | TRBV6-6 | NA | 14 | TGTGCCAGCAGTTACGTGGGGGGCGAAGGGGAGCTGTTTTTT | CASSYVGGEGELFF
TRBD2 | TRBJ2-2 | TRBV5-1 | NA | 16 | TGCGCCAGCAGCCCTCTAGCGGGAGAGATCACCGGGGAGCTGTTTTTT | CASSPLAGEITGELFF
TRBD2 | TRBJ2-1 | TRBV28 | NA | 16 | TGTGCCAGCACCGCCTTTAGCGGGAGGGCTAATAATGAGCAGTTCTTC | CASTAFSGRANNEQFF
NA | TRBJ2-7 | TRBV7-2 | NA | 14 | TGTGCCAGCAGCTTAGGGAACACACTTCGGGAGCAGTACTTC | CASSLGNTLREQYF
NA | TRBJ1-1 | TRBV4-3 | few | 17 | TGCGCCAGCAGCCAAGATATCGTCCGACAGATGAACACTGAAGCTTTCTTT | CASSQDIVRQMNTEAFF
NA | TRBJ2-3 | TRBV25-1 | NA | 16 | TGTGCCAGCAGTGGGTCCGGACGGGGACACACAGATACGCAGTATTTT | CASSGSGRGHTDTQYF
NA | TRBJ1-3 | TRBV7-2 | NA | 17 | TGTGCCAGCAGTCAACATCGGGACACCTACTCTGGAAACACCATATATTTT | CASSQHRDTYSGNTIYF
NA | TRBJ2-2 | TRBV18 | NA | 13 | TGTGCCAGCTCCCGTCAGGACACCGGGGAGCTGTTTTTT | CASSRQDTGELFF
TRBD2 | TRBJ2-1 | TRBV6-6 | NA | 15 | TGTGCCAGCAGGGGAACTAGCGGACTTCGGCATGAGCAGTTCTTC | CASRGTSGLRHEQFF
TRBD2 | TRBJ2-1 | TRBV7-2 | NA | 14 | TGTGCCAGCAGCTCGCGCGCGGGGGTTAATGAGCAGTTCTTC | CASSSRAGVNEQFF
NA | TRBJ1-1 | TRBV6-6 | NA | 13 | TGTGCCAGCAGTTACGGTGGGAACACTGAAGCTTTCTTT | CASSYGGNTEAFF
NA | TRBJ2-2 | TRBV4-3 | NA | 15 | TGCGCCAGCAGTCAAAGGACAGTCGGCACCGGGGAGCTGTTTTTT | CASSQRTVGTGELFF
NA | TRBJ2-3 | TRBV7-3 | NA | 13 | TGTGCCAGCAGCTTAATGTTCGGAGATACGCAGTATTTT | CASSLMFGDTQYF
TRBD2 | TRBJ2-3 | TRBV13 | NA | 16 | TGTGCCAGCAGCGCCCGACTAGCGGGGGATACAGATACGCAGTATTTT | CASSARLAGDTDTQYF
NA | TRBJ2-7 | TRBV5-1 | NA | 12 | TGCGCCAGCAGCCATCTCGGATACGAGCAGTACTTC | CASSHLGYEQYF